The rows below give T cell receptor beta chains drawn from one sample of a study of CXCR3-negative and CXCR3-positive naive CD8 T cells. TCRdb reprocessed the 5' RACE reads, keeping one entry per CDR3 protein, no DNA. The table lists 100,000 to 150,000 distinct CDR3 sequences, with approximately 0.3% in the top ten. Sequences were obtained from naive CXCR3- CD8+ T cells from blood. Source of these receptors: a human donor in good health. Some clones in this sample may be carry-over from other donors' samples. The CDR3 runs from the conserved cysteine through the conserved F or W. Fields, in order: clone size, J gene, V gene, CDR3 protein. Expanded clones get a size class; other rows say once, few or many, or leave the size out.

-,TRBJ1-2,TRBV28,CASSLYGQAVYGYTF
-,TRBJ2-7,TRBV7-2,CASSSATSYEQYF
-,TRBJ1-1,TRBV3-1,CASSQEVGWNTEAFF
-,TRBJ2-3,TRBV20-1,CSARDPQGLAGTDTQYF
-,TRBJ2-5,TRBV7-9,CASSAPLQETQYF
-,TRBJ2-5,TRBV29-1,CSVQLAGYQETQYF
-,TRBJ2-6,TRBV20-1,CSASGHHSGANVLTF
-,TRBJ2-1,TRBV12-3/TRBV12-4,CASSESGTQFF
-,TRBJ2-7,TRBV5-5,CASSLDTLYEQYF
-,TRBJ2-3,TRBV4-3,CASSQDSGLETDTQYF
-,TRBJ1-2,TRBV20-1,CSAPPEGGYGYTF
-,TRBJ1-1,TRBV12-5,CASGATENTEAFF
-,TRBJ2-1,TRBV11-2,CASSASGGNYNEQFF
-,TRBJ2-1,TRBV15,CATSRDVGLAQGGNEQFF
-,TRBJ2-1,TRBV20-1,CSARDRSISYNEQFF
-,TRBJ2-7,TRBV27,CASRFSGSYEQYF
-,TRBJ2-7,TRBV12-3/TRBV12-4,CASSFFGTGFEQYF
-,TRBJ2-7,TRBV7-9,CASSRDSHEQYF
-,TRBJ2-5,TRBV29-1,CSAAPTAVGAQYF
-,TRBJ2-1,TRBV28,CASSLSLGVSRIEQFF
-,TRBJ1-1,TRBV4-1,CASSSRMGTEAFF
-,TRBJ2-1,TRBV29-1,CSVAEYGTNEQFF
-,TRBJ2-7,TRBV5-5,CASSSVRESSYEQYF
-,TRBJ2-1,TRBV5-6,CASRPTRGTYNEQFF
-,TRBJ2-1,TRBV29-1,CSVVVAPHNEQFF
-,TRBJ1-1,TRBV30,CAWSVGMGTEAFF
medium-sized,TRBJ1-5,TRBV23-1,CASSQSTQTNQPQHF
-,TRBJ2-7,TRBV5-5,CASRQGLPYEQYF
-,TRBJ2-2,TRBV29-1,CSAARENTGELFF
-,TRBJ2-2,TRBV29-1,CSVGDRGNTGELFF
-,TRBJ2-5,TRBV3-1,CASSPPRETQYF
-,TRBJ1-1,TRBV6-5,CASDGTRGTEAFF
-,TRBJ2-7,TRBV29-1,CSVEDPRGTYEQYF
-,TRBJ2-3,TRBV29-1,CSVEDRTGVPDTQYF
-,TRBJ1-5,TRBV6-5,CASSNSRTGVWSNQPQHF
-,TRBJ2-7,TRBV11-2,CASSVGVEPRAYEQYF
-,TRBJ2-1,TRBV2,CASSEGAAGSSYNEQFF
-,TRBJ2-1,TRBV29-1,CSVDGLAGDSYNEQFF
-,TRBJ2-1,TRBV9,CASSVAPGLAVDEQFF
-,TRBJ2-7,TRBV20-1,CSLTPGLAGYEQYF
-,TRBJ1-2,TRBV25-1,CASSDPDIPYGYTF
-,TRBJ2-1,TRBV7-9,CASSLLGSNEQFF
-,TRBJ2-5,TRBV6-1,CASSVVGLAGVEETQYF
-,TRBJ2-1,TRBV7-9,CASSFGASVAYNEQFF
-,TRBJ2-1,TRBV24-1,CATSDADRGLNEQFF
-,TRBJ2-3,TRBV9,CASSDDGGSPDTQYF
-,TRBJ2-1,TRBV7-9,CASSSPMGLAGGSSYNEQFF
-,TRBJ2-7,TRBV20-1,CSARWTRDYEQYF
-,TRBJ1-4,TRBV7-9,CASSLARISPSHEKLFF